The present T cell receptor (beta chain) was sequenced within a study of blood T cells in healthy people across ages. On this clonotype itself: Its matching antigen is unknown.

Findings of the study overall: Higher diversity and more naive CD4+ cells were features of long-lived donors, compared to aged donors. Significant beta diversity loss was already apparent by age roughly 44, declining roughly linearly. CMV infection status of these donors was not known.

A second PCR of about 7 to 12 cycles used a sample-barcoded 5' primer and a J-beta primer mix. The template-switch adaptor, which had 12 random nucleotides, put a tag on each cDNA molecule. TCRdb reanalysed the 5' RACE reads using MiXCR and keeps one entry per CDR3 protein. This table has 1.5 million to 2 million distinct CDR3 sequences, around 48% appearing once. The CDR3 runs to 16 residues. The germline V gene has CDR1 SGHTA and CDR2 FQGNSA. V shed 0 bases and J 7 bases; nucleotides not matched to a gene: 10. The receptor was derived from a woman in her thirties or forties in good health. The sequenced sample consisted of blood. The rearrangement uses TRBV7-2 and TRBJ2-7; TRBD2 aligns across 9 bases. CDR3: CASSLARSGLAEEQYF. CDR3 DNA sequence: TGTGCCAGCAGCTTAGCGCGCTCGGGACTAGCTGAGGAGCAGTACTTC.